This TCR beta chain was profiled in a study of blood T cell repertoires in COVID-19. In the authors' workflow: The assay estimated nucleated cells by amplifying reference gene primers. The repertoire was sequenced with immunoSEQ multiplex PCR; TCRdb's copy has only in-frame clones and lacks some. The DNA was the basis for D and trimming; V, J and clone size are from that table. This table holds under 350,000 clones, around 86% found once. The participants were between about 18 and 90 years old and came from under 25 US areas. The study assigned cohorts using participant-reported clinical history. CDR1 and CDR2 from the germline V gene are MNHEY and SMNVEV (reference sequence). Deletions cut 5 bases from V and 2 bases from J, with 10 bases between. The CDR3 runs to 13 residues.

This sequence joins TRBV27 and TRBJ2-7; no firm D call. The clonotype was recovered from a woman aged 40 to 49 with acute COVID-19. Sequenced sample: PBMCs or T cells enriched from blood (not recorded which). CDR3 DNA sequence: TGTGCCAGCAGTCATACTCGGGCCTACGAGCAGTACTTC. This codes for CASSHTRAYEQYF.